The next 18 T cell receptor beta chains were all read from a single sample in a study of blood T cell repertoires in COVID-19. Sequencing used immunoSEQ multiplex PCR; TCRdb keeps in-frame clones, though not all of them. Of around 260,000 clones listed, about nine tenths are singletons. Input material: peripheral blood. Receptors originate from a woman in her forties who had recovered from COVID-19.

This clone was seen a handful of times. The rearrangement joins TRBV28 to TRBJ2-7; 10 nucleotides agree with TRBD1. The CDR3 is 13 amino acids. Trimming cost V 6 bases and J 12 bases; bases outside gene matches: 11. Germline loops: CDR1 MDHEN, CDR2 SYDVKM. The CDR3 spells CASRGTGVAFGYF. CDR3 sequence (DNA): TGTGCCAGCAGGGGGACAGGGGTCGCGTTCGGGTACTTC. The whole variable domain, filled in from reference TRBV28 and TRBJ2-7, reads DVKVTQSSRYLVKRTGEKVFLECVQDMDHENMFWYRQDPGLGLRLIYFSYDVKMKEKGDIPEGYSVSREKKERFSLILESASTNQTSMYLCASRGTGVAFGYFGPGTRLTVT.

CDR3 residues: CASRSHVGNTIYF. CDR3 in DNA: TGTGCCAGCAGGTCCCATGTGGGAAACACCATATATTTT. The V gene is TRBV3-1 (or the pseudogene TRBV3-2), the J gene TRBJ1-3; unclear D gene. The CDR3 has 13 residues. V was trimmed by 6 bases and J by 4 bases, leaving 10 bases between them. Germline-derived CDR1 and CDR2 are LGHDT and YNNKEL (reference sequence).

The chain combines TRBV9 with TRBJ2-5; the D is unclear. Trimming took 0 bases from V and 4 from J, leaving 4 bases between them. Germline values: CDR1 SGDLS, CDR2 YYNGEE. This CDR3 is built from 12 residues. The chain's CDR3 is CASSVDGETQYF. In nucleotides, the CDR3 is TGTGCCAGCAGCGTAGACGGAGAGACCCAGTACTTC.

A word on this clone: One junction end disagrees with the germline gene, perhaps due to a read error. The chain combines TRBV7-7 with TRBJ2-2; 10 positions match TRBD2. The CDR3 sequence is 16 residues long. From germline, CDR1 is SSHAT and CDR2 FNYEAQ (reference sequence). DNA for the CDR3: TGTGCTAGCAGCTTAGGAGGGGGACTAGCGTCCGGGGAGCTGTTTTTT. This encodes CASSLGGGLASGELFF.

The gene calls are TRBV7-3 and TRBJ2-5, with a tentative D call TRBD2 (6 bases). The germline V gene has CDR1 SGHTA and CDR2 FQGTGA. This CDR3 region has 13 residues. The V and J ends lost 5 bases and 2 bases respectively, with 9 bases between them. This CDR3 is CASSGGSQETQYF. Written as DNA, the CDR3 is TGTGCCAGCAGCGGAGGGTCTCAAGAGACCCAGTACTTC.

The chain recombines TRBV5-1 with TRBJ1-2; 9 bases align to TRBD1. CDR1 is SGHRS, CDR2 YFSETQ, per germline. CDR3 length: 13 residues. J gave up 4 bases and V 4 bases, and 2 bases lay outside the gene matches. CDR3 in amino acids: CASSGGQGYGYTF. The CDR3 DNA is TGCGCCAGCAGCGGGGGACAGGGCTATGGCTACACCTTC.

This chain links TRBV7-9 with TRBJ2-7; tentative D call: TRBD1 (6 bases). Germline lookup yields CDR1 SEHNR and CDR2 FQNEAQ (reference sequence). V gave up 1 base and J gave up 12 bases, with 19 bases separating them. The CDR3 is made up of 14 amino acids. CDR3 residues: CASSLVGPTGHRYF. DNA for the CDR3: TGTGCCAGCAGCTTAGTCGGCCCTACGGGACATCGGTACTTC.

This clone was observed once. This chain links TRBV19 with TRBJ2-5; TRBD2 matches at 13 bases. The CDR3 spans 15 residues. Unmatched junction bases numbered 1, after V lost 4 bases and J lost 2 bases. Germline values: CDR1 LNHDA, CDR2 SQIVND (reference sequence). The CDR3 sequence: CASSRGLAGQETQYF. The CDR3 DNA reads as TGTGCCAGTAGTAGGGGACTAGCGGGGCAAGAGACCCAGTACTTC.

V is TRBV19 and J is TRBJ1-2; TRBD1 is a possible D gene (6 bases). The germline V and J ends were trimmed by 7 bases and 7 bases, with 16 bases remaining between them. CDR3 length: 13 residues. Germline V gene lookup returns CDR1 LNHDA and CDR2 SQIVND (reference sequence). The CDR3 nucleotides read TGTGCCAGTACCGTTGGGGGGGCGCCTGGCTACACCTTC. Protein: CASTVGGAPGYTF.

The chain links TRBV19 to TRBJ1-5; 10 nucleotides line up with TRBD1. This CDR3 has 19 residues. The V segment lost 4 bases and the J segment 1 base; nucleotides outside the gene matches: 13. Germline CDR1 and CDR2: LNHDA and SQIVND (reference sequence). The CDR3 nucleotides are TGTGCCAGTAGTACCGCCGGGACAGGGGCTGTGGGGAGCAATCAGCCCCAGCATTTT. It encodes CASSTAGTGAVGSNQPQHF.

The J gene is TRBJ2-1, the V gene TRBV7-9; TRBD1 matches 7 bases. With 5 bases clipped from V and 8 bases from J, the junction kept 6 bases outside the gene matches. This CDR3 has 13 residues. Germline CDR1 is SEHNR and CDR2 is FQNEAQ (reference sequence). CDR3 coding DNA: TGTGCCAGCAGCGATTCCGGGACAGATGAGCAGTTCTTC. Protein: CASSDSGTDEQFF.

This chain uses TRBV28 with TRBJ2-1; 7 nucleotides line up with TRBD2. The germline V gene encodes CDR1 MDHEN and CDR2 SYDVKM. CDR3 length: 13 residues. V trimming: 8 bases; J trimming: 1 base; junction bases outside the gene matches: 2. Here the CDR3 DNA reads TGTGCCAGCCGGGACTATTCCTACAATGAGCAGTTCTTC. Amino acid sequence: CASRDYSYNEQFF.

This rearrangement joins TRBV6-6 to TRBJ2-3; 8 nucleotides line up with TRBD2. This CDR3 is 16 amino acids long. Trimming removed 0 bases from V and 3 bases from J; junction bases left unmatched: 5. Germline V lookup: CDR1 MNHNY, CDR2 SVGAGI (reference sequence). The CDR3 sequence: CASSYSPSGFTDTQYF. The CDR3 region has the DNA TGTGCCAGCAGTTACTCACCTAGCGGGTTTACAGATACGCAGTATTTT.

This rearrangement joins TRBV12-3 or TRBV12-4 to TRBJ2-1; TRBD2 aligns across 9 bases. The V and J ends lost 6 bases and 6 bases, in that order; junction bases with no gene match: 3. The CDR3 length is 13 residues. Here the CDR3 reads CASSSSGINEQFF. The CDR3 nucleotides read TGTGCCAGCAGCTCTAGCGGGATCAATGAGCAGTTCTTC.

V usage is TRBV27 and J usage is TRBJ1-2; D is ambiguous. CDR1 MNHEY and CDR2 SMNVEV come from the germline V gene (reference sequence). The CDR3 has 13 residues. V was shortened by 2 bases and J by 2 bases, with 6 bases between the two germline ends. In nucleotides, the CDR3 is TGTGCCAGCAGTTTAGAGGGAAACTATGGCTACACCTTC. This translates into CASSLEGNYGYTF.

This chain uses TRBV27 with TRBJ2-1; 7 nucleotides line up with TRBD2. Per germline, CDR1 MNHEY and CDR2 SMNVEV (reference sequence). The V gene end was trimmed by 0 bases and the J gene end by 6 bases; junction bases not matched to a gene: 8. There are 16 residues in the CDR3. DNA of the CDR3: TGTGCCAGCAGTTTATCAGGCGGGAGTTCCCCCAATGAGCAGTTCTTC. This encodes CASSLSGGSSPNEQFF.

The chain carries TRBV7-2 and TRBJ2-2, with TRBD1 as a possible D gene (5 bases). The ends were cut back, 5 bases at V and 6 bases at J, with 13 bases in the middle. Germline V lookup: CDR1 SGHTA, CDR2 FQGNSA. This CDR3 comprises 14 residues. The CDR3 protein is CASSVNLGAGELFF. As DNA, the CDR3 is TGTGCCAGCAGCGTAAATCTAGGGGCCGGGGAGCTGTTTTTT. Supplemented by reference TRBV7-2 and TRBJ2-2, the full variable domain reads GAGVSQSPSNKVTEKGKDVELRCDPISGHTALYWYRQSLGQGLEFLIYFQGNSAPDKSGLPSDRFSAERTGGSVSTLTIQRTQQEDSAVYLCASSVNLGAGELFFGEGSRLTVL.

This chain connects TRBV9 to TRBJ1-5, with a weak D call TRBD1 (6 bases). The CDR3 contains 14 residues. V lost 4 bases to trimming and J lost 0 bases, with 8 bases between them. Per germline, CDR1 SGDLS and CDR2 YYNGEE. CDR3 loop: CASSRDNSNQPQHF. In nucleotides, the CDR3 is TGTGCCAGCAGCCGGGACAATAGCAATCAGCCCCAGCATTTT.